The clone carrying this T cell receptor (beta chain) was counted once. What it binds is not known. The data were taken from a study of blood T cells in healthy people across ages. Study-level points and caveats: Naive T cell percentage and TCR beta diversity correlated strongly.

Collection of 8.5 to 10 milliliters of peripheral blood was performed for each donor. It was with a sample-barcoded 5' primer and a J-beta primer mix that a second PCR of roughly 7 to 12 cycles was run. A template-switch adaptor that had 12 random nucleotides put a tag on each cDNA molecule. Sequencing of every sample gave 3 million or more CDR3-containing paired-end reads. TCRdb reprocessed the 5' RACE reads via MiXCR and lists one record per CDR3 protein. The sample lists 1.5 million to 2 million distinct CDR3 sequences, about 50% occurring once. Germline V gene lookup returns CDR1 KGHSH and CDR2 LQKENI. The CDR3 runs 15 residues. V gave up 6 bases and J gave up 1 base, with 16 bases separating them.

The origin of this receptor is a woman between 35 and 50 years old in good health. This sequence joins TRBV18 and TRBJ2-7, with D possibly being TRBD1 (6 bases). The sequenced sample consisted of blood. In DNA, the CDR3 is TGTGCCAGCTCCAATTGGCGACAGGAGTCCTACGAGCAGTACTTC. Protein: CASSNWRQESYEQYF. Looking up the rest from reference TRBV18 and TRBJ2-7 gives the full variable domain: NAGVMQNPRHLVRRRGQEARLRCSPMKGHSHVYWYRQLPEEGLKFMVYLQKENIIDESGMPKERFSAEFPKEGPSILRIQQVVRGDSAAYFCASSNWRQESYEQYFGPGTRLTVT.